This T cell receptor (beta chain) was captured in a study of long-term antiretroviral therapy in people with HIV. This clone was counted only a few times. Its antigen is unknown. Germline values: CDR1 SGHAT, CDR2 FQNNGV. Between the trimmed V and J ends, which lost 4 bases and 7 bases, there was a span of 19 bases. CDR3 length: 15 residues. Before they underwent DNA extraction, samples held about 0.95-10 million cryopreserved PBMC. The study's findings and limits: Every time point showed a repertoire led by clones expanded before ART.

Samples were assayed with immunoSEQ v3.0 at survey level. Sequencing used immunoSEQ multiplex PCR; TCRdb keeps in-frame clones, though not all of them. The table shows about 19,000 clones, with around nine tenths occurring only once. Sequenced material: unsorted PBMCs, taken 0.5 years after starting antiretroviral therapy. This chain links TRBV11-2 with TRBJ1-2; D may be TRBD1 (6 bases). The receptor comes from a man aged 40-55 years with HIV. The CDR3 region is CASSSEPAGVIGYTF. Here the CDR3 DNA reads TGTGCCAGCAGCTCCGAACCCGCAGGGGTTATTGGCTACACCTTC. The full variable domain, in which reference TRBV11-2 and TRBJ1-2 provide the parts outside the CDR3, is EAGVAQSPRYKIIEKRQSVAFWCNPISGHATLYWYQQILGQGPKLLIQFQNNGVVDDSQLPKDRFSAERLKGVDSTLKIQPAKLEDSAVYLCASSSEPAGVIGYTFGSGTRLTVV.